The T cell receptor beta chain under discussion was sequenced for a study of T cells expressing NK-cell markers. In the study overall: With respect to HCMV, seven of the eight sequenced donors were seropositive, and one was seronegative.

General study findings and limits: Dominant NKG2C+ clonotypes in 6 or 7 donors made up about 1.0-7.0% of CD8+ T cells. Four of the donors also had these clonotypes leading their CD3+CD56-NKG2C+ fraction. Whether expanded NKG2C+ T cell clones were HCMV specific stayed uncertain.

CDR3 length equals 15 residues. Per the germline V gene, CDR1 is DFQATT and CDR2 is SNEGSKA (reference sequence). TCRdb reprocessed the 5' RACE reads; each CDR3 protein has one entry and no DNA is given. Listed are fewer than 400,000 distinct CDR3 sequences; 4% to 6.5% falls within the top ten. Notes on this clonotype: Antigen: not known.

The sequence was collected from a man aged 18-70 years in good health. This sequence joins TRBV20-1 and TRBJ1-5; TCRdb proposes TRBD1, but this gene call is untestable without DNA. The specimen was blood T cells: a sorted CD56 or NKG2C T cell subset, CD4+ or CD8+ T cells, or bulk PBMC T cells (not recorded which). The CDR3 loop is CSARQDRRYNQPQHF.